A selection of T cell receptor beta chains follows, all from one sample in a study of vaccination effects on CD4 cells after COVID-19. No antigens are known for them. Sequenced by immunoSEQ multiplex PCR; TCRdb stores in-frame clones only, minus some. The table records approximately 26,000 clones, about 75% of them present only once. This specimen consisted of CD4+ T cells from PBMCs cultured with SARS-CoV-2 spike peptides, obtained before COVID-19 vaccination. These receptor sequences come from a human donor who had a prior SARS-CoV-2 infection. The CDR3 runs from the conserved cysteine through the conserved F or W. The D gene is left open where the match is weak. The size entry is marked missing in some rows and otherwise reads once, few, many or a size class.

J gene,V gene,CDR3 length,D gene,clone size,CDR3 DNA,CDR3 protein
TRBJ1-1,TRBV5-6,14,NA,NA,TGTGCCAGCAGCTTCTCGTTGCTGGACACTGAAGCTTTCTTT,CASSFSLLDTEAFF
TRBJ2-5,TRBV29-1,13,NA,NA,TGCAGCTCCCTTAGGGGCGCGGGGGAGACCCAGTACTTC,CSSLRGAGETQYF
TRBJ2-6,TRBV2,16,NA,NA,TGTGCCAGCAGTGAACAGGGACCGACTGGGGCCAACGTCCTGACTTTC,CASSEQGPTGANVLTF
TRBJ2-3,TRBV5-1,13,NA,NA,TGCGCCAGCAGCTGGGACAACACAGATACGCAGTATTTT,CASSWDNTDTQYF
TRBJ2-5,TRBV7-8,13,NA,NA,TGTGCCAGCAGCTTTGGCGAGGTCGGGACCCAGTACTTC,CASSFGEVGTQYF
TRBJ2-1,TRBV14,18,NA,NA,TGTGCCAGCAGCCAAGATCCCGGGGGGACACCAGCCTACAATGAGCAGTTCTTC,CASSQDPGGTPAYNEQFF
TRBJ2-5,TRBV9,16,TRBD1,few,TGTGCCAGCAGCGCGGGGGTTAAGACAGGGGCGGGGACCCAGTACTTC,CASSAGVKTGAGTQYF
TRBJ1-1,TRBV4-1,15,NA,NA,TGCGCCAGCAGCCAGAAAGGGGCCGGGAACACTGAAGCTTTCTTT,CASSQKGAGNTEAFF
TRBJ2-7,TRBV7-3,17,NA,few,TGTGCCAGCAGCCAAGGGAGGTGGGCAGAAGAGTACTACGAGCAGTACTTC,CASSQGRWAEEYYEQYF
TRBJ2-5,TRBV25-1,14,NA,once,TGTGCCAGCGGGGGTTTGGGGGGACAAGAGACCCAGTACTTC,CASGGLGGQETQYF
TRBJ2-4,TRBV3-1/TRBV3-2,15,NA,NA,TGTGCCAGCAGCCAAGAGGAGGGGCTCGAAAACATTCAGTACTTC,CASSQEEGLENIQYF
TRBJ1-1,TRBV3-1/TRBV3-2,13,TRBD1,few,TGTGCCAGCAGCCTAACAGGGGACACTGAAGCTTTCTTT,CASSLTGDTEAFF
TRBJ2-5,TRBV9,15,NA,NA,TGTGCCAGCAGCGTAGACTACAGGTACCAAGAGACCCAGTACTTC,CASSVDYRYQETQYF
TRBJ1-2,TRBV2,14,TRBD1,NA,TGTGCCAGCAGCAACTCAGGGGGCTACTATGGCTACACCTTC,CASSNSGGYYGYTF
TRBJ2-7,TRBV18,14,TRBD2,few,TGTGCCAGCTCACCTAGCGGGAACGCGGACGAGCAGTACTTC,CASSPSGNADEQYF